This TCR beta chain was identified in a study (TCRdb year 2016). CDR1 and CDR2 were assigned from the germline V gene as SNHLY and FYNNEI. V is pared back by 8 bases and J by 3 bases, with 15 bases lying between the germline termini. Inclusive of the bounding cysteine and phenylalanine, the CDR3 is 14 residues long. The entry retains the CDR3 DNA only, 42 bases that are in frame from base 1. To note about this clonotype: Its antigen remains undetermined. No base-level quality is on record; no much larger clone is a single base apart.

The library was made by RT-PCR. TCRdb names Illumina MiSeq as the instrument used. TCRdb reanalyzed the raw reads on its own, using fastp at Q25 for trimming and MiXCR for clone calling, and kept in-frame beta chains. Each CDR3 protein appears once, grouped with its most common genes and DNA. The sample records hundreds of thousands of distinct CDR3 sequences, 13% to 15% of which are singletons. The ten largest clones capture 3.6% of the sample. The origin of this receptor is a female donor in good health, serving as a healthy control. The sequencing input was memory CD4+ T cells from blood. The chain is encoded by TRBV2 joined to TRBJ2-3; the D gene identity is not certain. The CDR3 region reads CASGLNPPTDTQYF. Here is the DNA: TGTGCCAGCGGTTTAAACCCCCCGACAGATACGCAGTATTTT.